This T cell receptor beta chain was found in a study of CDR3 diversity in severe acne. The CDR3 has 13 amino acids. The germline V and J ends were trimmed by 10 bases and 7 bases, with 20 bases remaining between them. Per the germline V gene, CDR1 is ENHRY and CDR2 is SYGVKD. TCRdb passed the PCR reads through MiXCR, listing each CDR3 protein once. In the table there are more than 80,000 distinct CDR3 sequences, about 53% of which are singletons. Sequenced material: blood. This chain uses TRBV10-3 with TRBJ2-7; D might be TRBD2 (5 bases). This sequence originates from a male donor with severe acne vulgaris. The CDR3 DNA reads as TGTGCCAGCTTTAGGAAGATCACGGGGGAGCAGTACTTC. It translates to CASFRKITGEQYF.